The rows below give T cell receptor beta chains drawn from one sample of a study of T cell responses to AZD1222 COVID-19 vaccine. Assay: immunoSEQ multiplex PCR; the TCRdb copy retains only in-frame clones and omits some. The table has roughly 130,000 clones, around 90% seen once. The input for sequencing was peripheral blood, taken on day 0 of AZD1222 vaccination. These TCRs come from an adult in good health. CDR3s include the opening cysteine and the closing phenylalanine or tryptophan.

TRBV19 CASSMDTGAFF
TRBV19 CASSMIAGGFTDTQYF
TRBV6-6 CASSRIGQVRADTQYF
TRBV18 CASSPRGDTGELFF
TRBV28 CASSLSFGEQYF
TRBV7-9 CASSLALLEPNEKLFF
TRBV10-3 CAISGRQNEKLFF
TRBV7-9 CASSLGQTCTF
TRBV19 CASSILLSGGSGEQFF
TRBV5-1 CASSVRQGNSVNEQFF
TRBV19 CATSTGVRQPQHF
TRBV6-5 CASSRQGNQPQHF
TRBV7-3 CASSFARSETQYF
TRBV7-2 CASSLHGTTDTQYF
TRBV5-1 CASSLTGQNNEKLFF
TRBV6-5 CASSRPGSGANVLTF
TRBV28 CASSLEGDNQPQHF
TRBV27 CASSWGPGEKLFF
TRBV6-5 CASSPTGGGYQPQHF